Below are 21 T cell receptor beta chains sequenced from a single sample in a study of blood T cell repertoires in COVID-19. The data were produced by immunoSEQ multiplex PCR, yet TCRdb's version contains in-frame clones alone and is incomplete. The sample carries some 500,000 clones, 88% recorded once. The sequencing sample was made of PBMCs or T cells enriched from blood (not recorded which). Source of these receptors: a middle-aged woman who had recovered from COVID-19.

The rearrangement uses TRBV6-5 and TRBJ2-5, with D maybe TRBD2 (6 bases). V shed 0 bases and J shed 1 base, with 9 bases lying between them. The CDR3 has 15 amino acids. Germline V gene data show CDR1 as MNHEY and CDR2 as SVGAGI. The DNA of the CDR3 is TGTGCCAGCAGTTACTCGACCGGGGGCCAAGAGACCCAGTACTTC. This codes for CASSYSTGGQETQYF.

This chain's CDR3 is CASSVGSGSSYNEQFF. The CDR3 coding sequence is TGTGCCAGCAGCGTAGGTAGTGGGAGCTCCTACAATGAGCAGTTCTTC. The chain combines TRBV9 with TRBJ2-1; D is perhaps TRBD2 (5 bases). The CDR3 consists of 16 residues. Between the trimmed V and J ends, which lost 0 bases and 0 bases, there was a span of 10 bases. The germline CDR1 and CDR2 sequences are SGDLS and YYNGEE.

The chain uses TRBV10-3 and TRBJ1-6; no definite D call. This CDR3 has 15 residues. V was trimmed by 2 bases and J by 9 bases, leaving 14 bases between them. From germline, CDR1 is ENHRY and CDR2 SYGVKD. CDR3: CAISERPDGVSPLHF. CDR3 nucleotides: TGTGCCATCAGTGAGCGGCCGGACGGGGTTTCACCCCTCCACTTT.

The V and J genes are TRBV6-2 or TRBV6-3 and TRBJ2-2; D is possibly TRBD1 (7 bases). The ends were cut back, 2 bases at V and 3 bases at J, with 16 bases in the middle. Per the germline V gene, CDR1 is MNHEY and CDR2 is SVGEGT. This CDR3 spans 17 amino acids. The CDR3 DNA is TGTGCCAGCAGTTACCTCAGGGGGAGGTCAGACACCGGGGAGCTGTTTTTT. This encodes CASSYLRGRSDTGELFF.

This chain links TRBV28 with TRBJ1-1; D possibly corresponds to TRBD1 (6 bases). The CDR3 runs 16 residues. Trimming removed 6 bases at V and 1 base at J, with 18 bases between. Looked up from germline, CDR1 is MDHEN and CDR2 is SYDVKM. CDR3 sequence: CASRLGGAAGNTEAFF. The CDR3 nucleotides read TGTGCCAGCAGACTAGGGGGGGCGGCGGGGAACACTGAAGCTTTCTTT.

The rearrangement joins TRBV14 to TRBJ1-3; possibly TRBD1 for D (6 bases). This CDR3 has 19 amino acids. Germline values: CDR1 SGHDN, CDR2 FVKESK. Trimming pared 0 bases from V and 0 bases from J, leaving 18 bases between. CDR3 region: CASSQDVTPRTASGNTIYF. The CDR3 DNA sequence: TGTGCCAGCAGCCAAGATGTTACCCCCAGGACAGCCTCTGGAAACACCATATATTTT.

This sequence joins TRBV24-1 and TRBJ2-1, with a tentative D call TRBD2 (5 bases). Per the germline V gene, CDR1 is KGHDR and CDR2 is SFDVKD. This CDR3 has 14 amino acids. V lost 4 bases and J lost 3, with 9 bases in between. The CDR3 region has the DNA TGTGCCACCAGTGAAGGGAGCGACTACAATGAGCAGTTCTTC. Its protein is CATSEGSDYNEQFF.

The J gene is TRBJ1-6, the V gene TRBV10-3, with 8 bases identical to TRBD1. J was trimmed by 6 bases and V by 4 bases; bases with no gene match: 2. The CDR3 spans 14 residues. The germline gives CDR1 ENHRY, CDR2 SYGVKD. In DNA form, the CDR3 reads TGTGCCATCAGTGCTGACAGGGGTAATTCACCCCTCCACTTT. Its protein product is CAISADRGNSPLHF.

This rearrangement joins TRBV6-5 to TRBJ1-5; 9 nucleotides match TRBD1. Germline V gene data show CDR1 as MNHEY and CDR2 as SVGAGI. The length of the CDR3 is 14 residues. With V trimmed by 5 bases and J by 6 bases, 5 bases remained unmatched. CDR3 protein: CASSRQGVRQPQHF. The CDR3 coding sequence is TGTGCCAGCAGTAGACAGGGGGTTCGTCAGCCCCAGCATTTT.

V gene TRBV5-1 combines with J gene TRBJ2-1; possible D gene TRBD2, 6 bases. From germline, CDR1 is SGHRS and CDR2 YFSETQ. V was clipped by 0 bases and J by 7 bases, with 14 bases between them. The CDR3 consists of 15 residues. Here the CDR3 DNA reads TGCGCCAGCAGCTTGGGACTAGATTCCTGGAATGAGCAGTTCTTC. Its protein product is CASSLGLDSWNEQFF.

The V gene is TRBV5-4, the J gene TRBJ2-6, with D unclear. The germline CDR1 and CDR2 sequences are SGHNT and YYREEE (reference sequence). This CDR3 spans 15 amino acids. Trimming removed 0 bases at V and 2 bases at J, with 6 bases between. The CDR3 nucleotides read TGTGCCAGCAGCTTGGCCGTAACTGGGGCCAACGTCCTGACTTTC. As protein: CASSLAVTGANVLTF.

The chain links TRBV5-1 to TRBJ2-1, with 7 positions matching TRBD1. V lost 2 bases, J lost 3 bases, and 5 bases stayed unmatched. CDR1 and CDR2 (germline): SGHRS, YFSETQ. This CDR3 is 15 amino acids long. Written as DNA, the CDR3 is TGCGCCAGCAGCTTCACAGGGGTCAACTACAATGAGCAGTTCTTC. It specifies CASSFTGVNYNEQFF.

The chain employs TRBV11-2 and TRBJ1-1; D may be TRBD1 (6 bases). Trimming stripped 4 bases from V and 8 bases from J, with 17 bases between. Germline CDR1 is SGHAT and CDR2 is FQNNGV. This CDR3 is 14 amino acids long. The CDR3 coding sequence is TGTGCCAGCAGCTCACTCAGGGGTAGGGGAGAAGCTTTCTTT. Residues: CASSSLRGRGEAFF.

The chain employs TRBV5-1 and TRBJ1-2; unclear D gene. The CDR3 consists of 15 residues. V lost 1 base, J lost 8 bases, and 18 bases lay in between. Germline CDR1 reads SGHRS; CDR2 reads YFSETQ. The CDR3 region has the DNA TGCGCCAGCAGCTTGACGGCACTACCCGCGGGGGGCTACACCTTC. Its protein is CASSLTALPAGGYTF.

The chain uses TRBV18 and TRBJ1-1, with 7 positions matching TRBD1. CDR1 KGHSH and CDR2 LQKENI come from the germline V gene. The CDR3 runs 14 residues. J lost 5 bases, V lost 0 bases, and 3 bases had no gene match. CDR3 DNA: TGTGCCAGCTCACCACCAACAGGGGTTACTGAAGCTTTCTTT. Protein sequence: CASSPPTGVTEAFF.

Regarding this clone: Distinct nucleotide sequences in the sample also encode this CDR3. The rearrangement links TRBV25-1 to TRBJ1-2, with unresolved D. CDR3 length: 12 amino acids. V gave up 3 bases and J gave up 2 bases, with 4 bases separating them. The germline gives CDR1 MGHDK, CDR2 SYGVNS. CDR3 loop: CASSELNYGYTF. DNA of the CDR3: TGTGCCAGCAGTGAGTTAAACTATGGCTACACCTTC.

The gene calls are TRBV2 and TRBJ1-1, with D hard to call. Germline CDR1 and CDR2: SNHLY and FYNNEI. Trimming took off 1 base at V and 5 bases at J, with 11 bases between the two ends. CDR3 length: 14 residues. The CDR3 is CASSEVTARTEAFF. CDR3 DNA: TGTGCCAGCAGTGAAGTCACAGCTCGGACTGAAGCTTTCTTT. Full variable domain (outside the CDR3, taken from reference TRBV2 and TRBJ1-1): EPEVTQTPSHQVTQMGQEVILRCVPISNHLYFYWYRQILGQKVEFLVSFYNNEISEKSEIFDDQFSVERPDGSNFTLKIRSTKLEDSAMYFCASSEVTARTEAFFGQGTRLTVV.

The V gene is TRBV19, the J gene TRBJ2-2; D gene unclear. The CDR3 consists of 13 residues. Germline lookup yields CDR1 LNHDA and CDR2 SQIVND (reference sequence). The V end lost 3 bases, the J end lost 6 bases, and 8 bases lay between the germline ends. The CDR3 bases are TGTGCCAGTAGTATCGTCCCGGCCGGGGAGCTGTTTTTT. It is translated as CASSIVPAGELFF.

This clone was counted a single time. The chain's CDR3 is CASSSLTGQPQHF. In DNA form, the CDR3 reads TGTGCCAGCAGCTCCCTAACGGGTCAGCCCCAGCATTTT. The chain couples TRBV7-2 to TRBJ1-5; no clear D. This CDR3 has 13 amino acids. Per germline, CDR1 SGHTA and CDR2 FQGNSA. Trimming cost V 4 bases and J 6 bases, with 10 bases left between them.

The chain uses TRBV24-1 and TRBJ1-2; tentatively, D is TRBD1 (6 bases). Trimming left V 12 bases short and J 4 bases short, with 17 bases between. Germline V gene lookup returns CDR1 KGHDR and CDR2 SFDVKD. CDR3 length: 13 amino acids. CDR3 in DNA: TGTGCCTCCTTAAACAGGGTTAGCTATGGCTACACCTTC. This codes for CASLNRVSYGYTF.

This chain links TRBV2 with TRBJ1-1; TRBD1 agrees at 7 bases. V lost 6 bases, J lost 5 bases, and 6 bases stayed unmatched. Germline CDR1 and CDR2: SNHLY and FYNNEI. This CDR3 contains 13 residues. The CDR3 sequence is CASRPPGGTEAFF. CDR3 nucleotides: TGTGCCAGCAGGCCCCCAGGGGGGACTGAAGCTTTCTTT.